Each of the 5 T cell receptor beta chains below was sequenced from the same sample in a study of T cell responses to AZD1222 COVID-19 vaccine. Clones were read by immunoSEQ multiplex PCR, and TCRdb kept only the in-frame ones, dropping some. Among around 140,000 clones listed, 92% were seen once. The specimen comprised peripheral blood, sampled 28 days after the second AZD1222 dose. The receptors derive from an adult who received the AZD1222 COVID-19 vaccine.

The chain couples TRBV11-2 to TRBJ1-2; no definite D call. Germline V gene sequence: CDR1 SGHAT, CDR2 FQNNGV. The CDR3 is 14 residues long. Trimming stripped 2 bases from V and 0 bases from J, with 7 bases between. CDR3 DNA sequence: TGTGCCAGCAGCTTATCCCGTACTAACTATGGCTACACCTTC. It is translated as CASSLSRTNYGYTF.

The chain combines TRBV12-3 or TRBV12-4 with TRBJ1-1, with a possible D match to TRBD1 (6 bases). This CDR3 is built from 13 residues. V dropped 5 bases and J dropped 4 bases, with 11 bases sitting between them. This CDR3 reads CASSNREGTEAFF. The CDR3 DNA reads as TGTGCCAGCAGTAACAGGGAGGGCACTGAAGCTTTCTTT.

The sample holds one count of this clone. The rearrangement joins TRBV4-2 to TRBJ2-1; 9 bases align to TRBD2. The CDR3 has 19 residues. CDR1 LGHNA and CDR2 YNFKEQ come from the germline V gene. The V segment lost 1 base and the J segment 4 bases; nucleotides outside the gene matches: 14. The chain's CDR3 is CASSQVGGTAGGRYNEQFF. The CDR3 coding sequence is TGTGCCAGCAGCCAAGTCGGGGGGACAGCGGGAGGCAGGTACAATGAGCAGTTCTTC.

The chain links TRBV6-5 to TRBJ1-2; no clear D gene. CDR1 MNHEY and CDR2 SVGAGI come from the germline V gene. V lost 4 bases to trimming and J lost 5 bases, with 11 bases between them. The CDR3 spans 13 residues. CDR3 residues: CASSLRTGYGYTF. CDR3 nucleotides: TGTGCCAGCAGTTTGAGGACGGGGTATGGCTACACCTTC.

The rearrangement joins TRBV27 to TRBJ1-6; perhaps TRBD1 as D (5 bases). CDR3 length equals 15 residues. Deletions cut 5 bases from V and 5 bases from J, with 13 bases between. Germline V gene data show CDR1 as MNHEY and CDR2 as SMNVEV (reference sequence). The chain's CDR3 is CASSTTGRDNSPLHF. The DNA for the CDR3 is TGTGCCAGCAGTACAACAGGACGTGATAATTCACCCCTCCACTTT.